This record covers a single TCR beta chain. Its antigen is as yet unknown. The data were produced by immunoSEQ multiplex PCR, yet TCRdb's version contains in-frame clones alone and is incomplete. Among around 2.3 million clones, 90% to 97% were seen once, and the ten largest hold more than 0.1%. The CDR3 covers 16 residues. In germline, CDR1 is MNHEY, CDR2 SVGAGI. V trimming: 4 bases; J trimming: 0 bases; junction bases outside the gene matches: 9. This sample is drawn from a study of shared clonotypes between healthy human individuals. Whole-study findings and limits: Inspection by rarefaction showed sorted-subset sequencing to be incomplete despite large depth. Represented genetic and exposure-history diversity was restricted by having few donors. Naive CD4 clonotypes overlapped across several donors at approximately 5.3%.

This clonotype was obtained from a man aged 18 to 30 in good health. Material for sequencing was naive CD4+ T cells sorted from blood. The subset denotes: CD45RA+ positively selected. The rearrangement joins TRBV6-5 to TRBJ2-7, with 7 bases that match TRBD2. The CDR3 DNA reads as TGTGCCAGCAGTTCGGGTACTAGCGTAGACTCCTACGAGCAGTACTTC. Protein: CASSSGTSVDSYEQYF.